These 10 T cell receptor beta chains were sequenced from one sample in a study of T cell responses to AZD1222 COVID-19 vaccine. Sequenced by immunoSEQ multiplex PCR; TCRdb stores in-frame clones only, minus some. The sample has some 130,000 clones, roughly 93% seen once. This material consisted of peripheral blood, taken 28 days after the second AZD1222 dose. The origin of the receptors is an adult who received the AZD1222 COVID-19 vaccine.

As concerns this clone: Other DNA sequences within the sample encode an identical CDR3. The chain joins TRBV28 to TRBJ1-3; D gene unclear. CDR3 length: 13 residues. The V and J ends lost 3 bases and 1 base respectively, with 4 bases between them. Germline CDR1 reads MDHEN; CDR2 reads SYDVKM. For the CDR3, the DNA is TGTGCCAGCAGTTTTCGATCTGGAAACACCATATATTTT. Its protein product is CASSFRSGNTIYF.

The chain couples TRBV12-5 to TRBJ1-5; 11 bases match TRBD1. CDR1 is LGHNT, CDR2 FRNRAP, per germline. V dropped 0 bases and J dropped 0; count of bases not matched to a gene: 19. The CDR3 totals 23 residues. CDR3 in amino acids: CASGLVPGSSGTGGQNSNQPQHF. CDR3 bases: TGTGCTAGTGGTTTGGTCCCTGGTAGCTCGGGGACAGGGGGTCAAAATAGCAATCAGCCCCAGCATTTT.

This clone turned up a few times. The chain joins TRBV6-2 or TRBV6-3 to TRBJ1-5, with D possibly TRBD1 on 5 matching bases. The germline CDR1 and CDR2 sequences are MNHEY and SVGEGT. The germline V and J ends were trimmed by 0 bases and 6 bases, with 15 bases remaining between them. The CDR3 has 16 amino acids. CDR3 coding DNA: TGTGCCAGCAGTTACTCGACTAGGGGAGGTATTCAGCCCCAGCATTTT. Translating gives CASSYSTRGGIQPQHF.

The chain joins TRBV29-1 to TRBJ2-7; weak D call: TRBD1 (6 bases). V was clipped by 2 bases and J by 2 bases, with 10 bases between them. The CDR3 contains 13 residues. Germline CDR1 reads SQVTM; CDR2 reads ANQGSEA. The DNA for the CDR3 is TGCAGCGTTGAAACAGGGTCGGCCTACGAGCAGTACTTC. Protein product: CSVETGSAYEQYF.

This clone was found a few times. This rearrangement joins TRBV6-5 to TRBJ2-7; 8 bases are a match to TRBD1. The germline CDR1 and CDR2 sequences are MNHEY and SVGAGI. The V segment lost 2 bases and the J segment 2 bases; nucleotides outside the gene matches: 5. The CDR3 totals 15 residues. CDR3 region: CASSYNRGIAYEQYF. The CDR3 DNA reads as TGTGCCAGCAGTTACAACAGGGGGATCGCCTACGAGCAGTACTTC.

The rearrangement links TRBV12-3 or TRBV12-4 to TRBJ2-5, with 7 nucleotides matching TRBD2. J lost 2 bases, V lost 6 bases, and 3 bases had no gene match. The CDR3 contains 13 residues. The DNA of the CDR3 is TGTGCCAGCAGCTGGGGACTACAAGAGACCCAGTACTTC. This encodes CASSWGLQETQYF.

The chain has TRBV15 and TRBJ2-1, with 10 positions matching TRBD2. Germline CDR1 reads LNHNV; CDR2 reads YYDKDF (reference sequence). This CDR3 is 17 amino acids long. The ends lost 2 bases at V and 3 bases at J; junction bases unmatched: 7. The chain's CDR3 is CATSRQPRLAGYNEQFF. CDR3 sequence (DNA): TGTGCCACCAGCAGACAGCCCCGACTAGCGGGCTACAATGAGCAGTTCTTC.

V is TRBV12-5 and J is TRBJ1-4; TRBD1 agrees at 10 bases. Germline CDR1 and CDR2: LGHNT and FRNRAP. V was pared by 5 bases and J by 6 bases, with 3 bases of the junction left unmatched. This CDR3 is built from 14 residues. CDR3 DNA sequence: TGTGCTAGTGGTATCGGGACAGGGGATGAAAAACTGTTTTTT. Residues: CASGIGTGDEKLFF.

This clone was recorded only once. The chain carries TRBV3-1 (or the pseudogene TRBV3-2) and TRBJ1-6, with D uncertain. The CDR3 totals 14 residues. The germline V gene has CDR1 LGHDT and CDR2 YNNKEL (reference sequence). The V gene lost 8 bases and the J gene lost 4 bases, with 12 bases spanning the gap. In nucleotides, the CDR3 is TGTGCCAGCCGCCGGAGCACTTATAATTCACCCCTCCACTTT. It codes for CASRRSTYNSPLHF.

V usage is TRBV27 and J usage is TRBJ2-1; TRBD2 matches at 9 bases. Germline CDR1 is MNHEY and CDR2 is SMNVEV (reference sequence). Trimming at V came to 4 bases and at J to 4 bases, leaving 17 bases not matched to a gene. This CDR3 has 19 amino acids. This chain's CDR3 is CASSWGLAVPWAFYNEQFF. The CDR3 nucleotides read TGTGCCAGCAGTTGGGGACTAGCAGTCCCCTGGGCCTTTTACAATGAGCAGTTCTTC.